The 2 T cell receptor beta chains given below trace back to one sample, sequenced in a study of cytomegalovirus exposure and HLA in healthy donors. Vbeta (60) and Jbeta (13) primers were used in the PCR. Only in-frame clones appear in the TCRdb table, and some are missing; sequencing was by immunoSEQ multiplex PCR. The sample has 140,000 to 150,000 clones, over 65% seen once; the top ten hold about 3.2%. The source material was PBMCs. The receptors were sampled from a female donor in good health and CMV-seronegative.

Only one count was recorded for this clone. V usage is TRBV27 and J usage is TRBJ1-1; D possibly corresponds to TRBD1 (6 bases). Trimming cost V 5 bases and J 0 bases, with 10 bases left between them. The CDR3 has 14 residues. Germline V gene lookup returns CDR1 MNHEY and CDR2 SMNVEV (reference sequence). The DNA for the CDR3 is TGTGCCAGCAGTGTGCAGGGGTTGAACACTGAAGCTTTCTTT. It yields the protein CASSVQGLNTEAFF.

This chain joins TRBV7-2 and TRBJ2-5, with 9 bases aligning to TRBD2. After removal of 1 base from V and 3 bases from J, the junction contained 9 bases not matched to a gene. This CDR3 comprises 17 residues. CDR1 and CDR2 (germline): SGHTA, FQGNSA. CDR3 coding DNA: TGTGCCAGCAGCTTAGGGTGGATAGCGGGGGAGAAAGAGACCCAGTACTTC. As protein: CASSLGWIAGEKETQYF.